This T cell receptor (beta chain) is from a study of blood T cell repertoires in COVID-19. The V end lost 6 bases, the J end lost 4 bases, and 12 bases lay between the germline ends. The V gene's germline CDR1 is LNHDA and CDR2 SQIVND (reference sequence). The CDR3 has 13 amino acids. The data were produced by immunoSEQ multiplex PCR, yet TCRdb's version contains in-frame clones alone and is incomplete. The sample includes approximately 100,000 clones, roughly 92% of them seen just once. The TCR sequence derives from a man aged 65-85 years with acute or convalescent COVID-19. Source material: peripheral blood. The gene calls are TRBV19 and TRBJ1-1; D is possibly TRBD1 (6 bases). CDR3 DNA sequence: TGTGCCAGTAGGGGAGGGGGAGGCACTGAAGCTTTCTTT. Amino acids: CASRGGGGTEAFF.